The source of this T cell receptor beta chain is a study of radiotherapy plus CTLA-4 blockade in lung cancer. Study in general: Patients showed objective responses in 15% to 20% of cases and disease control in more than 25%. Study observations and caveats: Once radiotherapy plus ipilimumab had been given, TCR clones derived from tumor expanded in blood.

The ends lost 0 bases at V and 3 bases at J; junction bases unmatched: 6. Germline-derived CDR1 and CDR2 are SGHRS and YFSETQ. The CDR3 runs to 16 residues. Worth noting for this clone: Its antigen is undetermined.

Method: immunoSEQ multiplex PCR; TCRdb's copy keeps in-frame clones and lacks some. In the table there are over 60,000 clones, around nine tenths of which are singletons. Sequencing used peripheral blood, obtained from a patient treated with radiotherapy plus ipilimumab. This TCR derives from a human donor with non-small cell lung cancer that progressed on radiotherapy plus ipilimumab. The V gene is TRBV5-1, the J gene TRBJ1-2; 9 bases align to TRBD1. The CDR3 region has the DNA TGCGCCAGCAGCTTGGAGACAGGGGGTTTGGACTATGGCTACACCTTC. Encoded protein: CASSLETGGLDYGYTF. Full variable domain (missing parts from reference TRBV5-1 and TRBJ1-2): KAGVTQTPRYLIKTRGQQVTLSCSPISGHRSVSWYQQTPGQGLQFLFEYFSETQRNKGNFPGRFSGRQFSNSRSEMNVSTLELGDSALYLCASSLETGGLDYGYTFGSGTRLTVV.